The 16 T cell receptor beta chains listed next were all sequenced from one sample in a study of identical twins. TCRdb fed the 5' RACE reads into MiXCR, producing one record per CDR3 protein. The sample yields under 1 million distinct CDR3 sequences, over 9% seen once. The sample was also linked to a second study, of yellow fever vaccine responses in identical twins.

The sample was PBMCs. These receptors were taken from a woman between 18 and 30 years old in good health.

This clonotype showed up many times. The chain is built from TRBV5-1 and TRBJ2-1; 12 positions agree with TRBD2. The V and J ends lost 3 bases and 4 bases, in that order; junction bases with no gene match: 2. There are 15 residues in the CDR3. Germline CDR1 is SGHRS and CDR2 is YFSETQ. Written as DNA, the CDR3 is TGCGCCAGCAGCTCTAGCGGGGGGGAGTACAATGAGCAGTTCTTC. It translates to CASSSSGGEYNEQFF.

In this sample, this clonotype turned up many times. The rearrangement joins TRBV12-3 or TRBV12-4 to TRBJ2-3; 9 bases fit TRBD2. There are 19 residues in the CDR3. After removal of 4 bases from V and 3 bases from J, the junction contained 17 bases not matched to a gene. CDR3 region: CASSSAGGGMQRTTDTQYF. Written as DNA, the CDR3 is TGTGCCAGCAGTTCAGCGGGAGGCGGAATGCAACGAACGACAGATACGCAGTATTTT.

The genes are TRBV5-1 and TRBJ2-1; 11 bases fit TRBD1. Germline CDR1 SGHRS, CDR2 YFSETQ. J gave up 7 bases and V 4 bases, and 13 bases lay outside the gene matches. This CDR3 is 17 amino acids long. The CDR3 protein is CASSPRGGTGGINEQFF. The CDR3 DNA follows: TGCGCCAGCAGCCCGCGAGGCGGGACAGGGGGTATTAATGAGCAGTTCTTC.

In its sample, this clonotype was seen a few times. V is TRBV19 and J is TRBJ2-1, with a weak D call TRBD1 (5 bases). The length of the CDR3 is 16 residues. Germline CDR1 is LNHDA and CDR2 is SQIVND (reference sequence). V lost 3 bases and J 6 bases, leaving 18 bases between the germline ends. CDR3 protein: CASSMRGHLGPNEQFF. The CDR3 coding sequence is TGTGCCAGTAGTATGAGAGGTCATTTGGGGCCCAATGAGCAGTTCTTC.

There are a few counts of this clonotype. The chain has TRBV18 and TRBJ2-1; D tentatively fits TRBD1 or TRBD2 (5 bases each). Germline V gives CDR1 KGHSH, CDR2 LQKENI. This CDR3 has 17 residues. V was trimmed by 3 bases and J by 0 bases, leaving 15 bases between them. The CDR3, as DNA: TGTGCCAGCTCACCTTCAGAGGGGACGCTCTCCTACAATGAGCAGTTCTTC. Translated, it gives CASSPSEGTLSYNEQFF.

This clonotype occurred a few times. The chain links TRBV2 to TRBJ2-1; 7 positions agree with TRBD1. Germline loops: CDR1 SNHLY, CDR2 FYNNEI. This CDR3 is 17 amino acids long. V trimming: 3 bases; J trimming: 8 bases; junction bases outside the gene matches: 16. For the CDR3, the DNA is TGTGCCAGCAGTGACGTCCCGGGACAGCCCAAGGGAGATGAGCAGTTCTTC. Translating gives CASSDVPGQPKGDEQFF.

The V and J genes are TRBV5-5 and TRBJ1-6, with D uncertain. Looked up from germline, CDR1 is SGHKS and CDR2 is YYEKEE (reference sequence). This CDR3 spans 16 amino acids. V dropped 1 base and J dropped 0 bases, with 8 bases sitting between them. CDR3 in amino acids: CASSLRGDSYNSPLHF. The DNA for the CDR3 is TGTGCCAGCAGCTTGCGGGGAGACTCCTATAATTCACCCCTCCACTTT.

This clonotype showed up just a few times. The chain links TRBV20-1 to TRBJ2-3; 8 nucleotides align to TRBD2. The germline CDR1 and CDR2 sequences are DFQATT and SNEGSKA (reference sequence). V dropped 3 bases and J dropped 3; count of bases not matched to a gene: 8. CDR3 length: 15 amino acids. The CDR3 nucleotides read TGCAGTGCTAGTACCGTTAGCGGGGTTACAGATACGCAGTATTTT. This translates into CSASTVSGVTDTQYF.

The CDR3 reads CSATLGGPNTEAFF. As DNA, the CDR3 is TGCAGTGCTACACTGGGGGGCCCTAACACTGAAGCTTTCTTT. The V gene is TRBV20-1, the J gene TRBJ1-1; D is perhaps TRBD1 (6 bases). The CDR3 loop spans 14 amino acids. Germline V gives CDR1 DFQATT, CDR2 SNEGSKA (reference sequence). V lost 4 bases and J 2 bases, leaving 14 bases between the germline ends.

This clonotype showed up just a few times. The CDR3 sequence: CASSLLAGTAETQYF. CDR3 nucleotides: TGTGCCAGCAGTTTACTAGCGGGGACGGCAGAGACCCAGTACTTC. The chain joins TRBV28 to TRBJ2-5, with 9 bases aligning to TRBD2. The CDR3 spans 15 residues. Looked up from germline, CDR1 is MDHEN and CDR2 is SYDVKM. V shed 2 bases, J shed 4 bases, and the junction held 5 bases outside the gene matches.

The chain couples TRBV6-2 or TRBV6-3 to TRBJ2-7; TRBD2 might be the D (6 bases). CDR1 and CDR2 from the germline V gene are MNHEY and SVGEGT. Trimming cost V 6 bases and J 4 bases, with 16 bases left between them. The CDR3 covers 14 residues. Here the CDR3 reads CASSHEWAGYEQYV. In nucleotides, the CDR3 is TGTGCCAGCAGCCACGAATGGGCGGGGTACGAGCAGTACGTC.

This sequence joins TRBV10-3 and TRBJ2-6, with D perhaps matching TRBD2 (5 bases). This CDR3 is built from 15 residues. Germline V gene data show CDR1 as ENHRY and CDR2 as SYGVKD. Trimming removed 8 bases from V and 0 bases from J, with 11 bases in between. The DNA for the CDR3 is TGTGCCATCGGGAGAAGGGACTCTGGGGCCAACGTCCTGACTTTC. Translation: CAIGRRDSGANVLTF.

V and J are TRBV7-9 and TRBJ2-5, with a tentative D call TRBD1 (6 bases). In germline, CDR1 is SEHNR, CDR2 FQNEAQ (reference sequence). The CDR3 consists of 15 residues. V gave up 1 base and J gave up 3 bases, with 12 bases separating them. For the CDR3, the DNA is TGTGCCAGCAGCTTAGAAACGCCAGGGGAAGAGACCCAGTACTTC. Its translation is CASSLETPGEETQYF.

This clonotype has a handful of counts. The chain couples TRBV2 to TRBJ2-3; possible D gene TRBD2, 6 bases. This CDR3 region has 13 residues. Trimming removed 6 bases at V and 8 bases at J, with 15 bases between. Per germline, CDR1 SNHLY and CDR2 FYNNEI. This CDR3 reads CASRWSGESTQYF. CDR3 DNA: TGTGCCAGCAGGTGGTCGGGGGAGTCTACGCAGTATTTT.

This clonotype was observed many times. This sequence joins TRBV4-1 and TRBJ2-1; a weak D match, TRBD2 (6 bases). V gave up 1 base and J gave up 4 bases, with 17 bases separating them. In germline, CDR1 is MGHRA, CDR2 YSYEKL. The CDR3 has 17 residues. In DNA form, the CDR3 reads TGCGCCAGCAGCCAAGTTAGCGGAACGACGATATACAATGAGCAGTTCTTC. Translated: CASSQVSGTTIYNEQFF.

V and J are TRBV27 and TRBJ2-2, with 10 bases lining up with TRBD2. J was trimmed by 2 bases and V by 3 bases; bases with no gene match: 3. Germline values: CDR1 MNHEY, CDR2 SMNVEV (reference sequence). The CDR3 has 16 residues. The CDR3 bases are TGTGCCAGCAGTTTCGGGACTAGCGTTAACACCGGGGAGCTGTTTTTT. Translation: CASSFGTSVNTGELFF.